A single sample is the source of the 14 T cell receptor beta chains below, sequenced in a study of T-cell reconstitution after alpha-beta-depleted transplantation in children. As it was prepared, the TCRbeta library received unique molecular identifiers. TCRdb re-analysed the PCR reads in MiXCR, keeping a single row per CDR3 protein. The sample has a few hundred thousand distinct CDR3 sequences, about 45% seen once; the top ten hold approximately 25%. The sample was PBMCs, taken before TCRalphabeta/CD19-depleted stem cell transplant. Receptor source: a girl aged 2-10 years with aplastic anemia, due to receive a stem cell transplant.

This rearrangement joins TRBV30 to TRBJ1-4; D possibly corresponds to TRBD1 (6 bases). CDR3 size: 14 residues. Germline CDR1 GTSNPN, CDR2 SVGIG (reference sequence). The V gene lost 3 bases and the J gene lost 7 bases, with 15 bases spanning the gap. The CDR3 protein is CAWSVDRTLEKLFF. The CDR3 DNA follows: TGTGCCTGGAGCGTCGACAGGACCCTTGAAAAACTGTTTTTT. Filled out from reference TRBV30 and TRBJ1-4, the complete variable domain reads SQTIHQWPATLVQPVGSPLSLECTVEGTSNPNLYWYRQAAGRGLQLLFYSVGIGQISSEVPQNLSASRPQDRQFILSSKKLLLSDSGFYLCAWSVDRTLEKLFFGSGTQLSVL.

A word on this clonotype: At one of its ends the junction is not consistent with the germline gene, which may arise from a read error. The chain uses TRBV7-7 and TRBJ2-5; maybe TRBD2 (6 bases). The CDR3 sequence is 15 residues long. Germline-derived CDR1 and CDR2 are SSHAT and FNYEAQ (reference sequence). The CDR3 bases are TGTGCTAGCAGCTTGGGGGTAGCGGTACAAGAGACCCAGTACTTC. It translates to CASSLGVAVQETQYF.

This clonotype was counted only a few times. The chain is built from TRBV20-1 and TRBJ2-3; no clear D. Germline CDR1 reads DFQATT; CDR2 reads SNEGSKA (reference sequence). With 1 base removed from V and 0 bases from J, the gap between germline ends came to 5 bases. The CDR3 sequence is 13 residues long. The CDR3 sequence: CSARGISTDTQYF. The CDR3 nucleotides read TGCAGTGCTAGAGGCATAAGCACAGATACGCAGTATTTT.

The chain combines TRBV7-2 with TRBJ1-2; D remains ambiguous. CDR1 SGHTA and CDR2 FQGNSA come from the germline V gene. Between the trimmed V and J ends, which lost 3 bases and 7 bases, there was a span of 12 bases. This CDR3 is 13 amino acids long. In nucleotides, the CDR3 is TGTGCCAGCAGCTTGGCCCAGAGGGCTGGCTACACCTTC. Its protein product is CASSLAQRAGYTF.

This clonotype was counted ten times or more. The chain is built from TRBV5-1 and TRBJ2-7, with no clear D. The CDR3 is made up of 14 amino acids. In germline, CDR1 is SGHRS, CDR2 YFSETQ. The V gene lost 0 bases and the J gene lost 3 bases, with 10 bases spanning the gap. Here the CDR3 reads CASSLAQVGYEQYF. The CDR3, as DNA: TGCGCCAGCAGCTTGGCCCAGGTTGGCTACGAGCAGTACTTC.

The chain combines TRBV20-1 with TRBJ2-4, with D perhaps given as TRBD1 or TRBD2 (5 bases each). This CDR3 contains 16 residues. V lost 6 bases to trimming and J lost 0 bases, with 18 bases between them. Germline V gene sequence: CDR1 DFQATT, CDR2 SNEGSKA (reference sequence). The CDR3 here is CSARDGEPLAKNIQYF. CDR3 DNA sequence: TGCAGTGCCAGGGACGGAGAACCGCTAGCCAAAAACATTCAGTACTTC.

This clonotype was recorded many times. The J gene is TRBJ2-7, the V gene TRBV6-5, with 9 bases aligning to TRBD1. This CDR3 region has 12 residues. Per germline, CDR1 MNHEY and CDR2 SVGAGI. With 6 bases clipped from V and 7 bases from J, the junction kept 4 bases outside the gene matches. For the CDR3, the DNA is TGTGCCAGCAGCGGGGACAGGGTGGAGCAGTACTTC. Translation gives CASSGDRVEQYF.

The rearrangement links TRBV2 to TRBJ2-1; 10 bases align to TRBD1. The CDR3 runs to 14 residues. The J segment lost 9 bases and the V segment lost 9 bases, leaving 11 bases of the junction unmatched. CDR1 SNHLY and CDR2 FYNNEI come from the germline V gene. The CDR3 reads CASSGTGVVVEQFF. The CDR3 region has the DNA TGTGCCAGTTCCGGGACAGGGGTGGTGGTTGAGCAGTTCTTC.

The CDR3 sequence: CASSRTSGMGDTQYF. In DNA, the CDR3 is TGTGCCAGCAGCCGCACGTCGGGCATGGGAGATACGCAGTATTTT. The V call is TRBV11-1, the J call TRBJ2-3; D is uncertain. This CDR3 is 15 amino acids long. The ends were cut back, 5 bases at V and 5 bases at J, with 17 bases in the middle. Germline values: CDR1 SGHAT, CDR2 FQDESV (reference sequence).

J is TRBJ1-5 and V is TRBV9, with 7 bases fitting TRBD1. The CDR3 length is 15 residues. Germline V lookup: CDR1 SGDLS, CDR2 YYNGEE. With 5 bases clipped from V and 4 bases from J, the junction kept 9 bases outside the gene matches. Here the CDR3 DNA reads TGTGCCAGCAGTGACACAGGGGATCCTAATCAGCCCCAGCATTTT. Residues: CASSDTGDPNQPQHF.

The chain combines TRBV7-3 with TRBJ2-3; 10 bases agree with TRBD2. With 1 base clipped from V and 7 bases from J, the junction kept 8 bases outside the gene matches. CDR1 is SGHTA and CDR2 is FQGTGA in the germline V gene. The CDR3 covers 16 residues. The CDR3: CASSLRSSSGSYTQYF. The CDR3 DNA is TGTGCCAGCAGCTTAAGGAGTTCTAGCGGGAGCTATACGCAGTATTTT.

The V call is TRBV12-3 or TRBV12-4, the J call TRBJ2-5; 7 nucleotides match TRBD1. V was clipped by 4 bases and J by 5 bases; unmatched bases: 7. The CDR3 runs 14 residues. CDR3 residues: CASSYRTGRETQYF. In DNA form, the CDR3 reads TGTGCCAGCAGTTACCGGACAGGCCGGGAGACCCAGTACTTC.

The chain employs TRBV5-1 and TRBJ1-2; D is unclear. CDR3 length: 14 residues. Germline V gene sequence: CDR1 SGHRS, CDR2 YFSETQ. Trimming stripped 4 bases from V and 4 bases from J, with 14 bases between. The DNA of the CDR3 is TGCGCCAGCAGCCCTCCTAGGGCCAGCTATGGCTACACCTTC. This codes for CASSPPRASYGYTF. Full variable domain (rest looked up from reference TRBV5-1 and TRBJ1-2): KAGVTQTPRYLIKTRGQQVTLSCSPISGHRSVSWYQQTPGQGLQFLFEYFSETQRNKGNFPGRFSGRQFSNSRSEMNVSTLELGDSALYLCASSPPRASYGYTFGSGTRLTVV.

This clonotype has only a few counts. The CDR3 reads CASSLTGRTIGETQYF. CDR3 DNA: TGTGCCAGCAGTTTGACAGGGCGGACAATAGGAGAGACCCAGTACTTC. The chain has TRBV6-2 or TRBV6-3 and TRBJ2-5; 7 nucleotides agree with TRBD1. The CDR3 runs 16 residues. J lost 4 bases, V lost 4 bases, and 12 bases had no gene match. CDR1 MNHEY and CDR2 SVGEGT come from the germline V gene.